This record concerns one TCR beta chain sequence. Its antigen is currently unknown. This sample is part of a study of cytomegalovirus exposure and HLA in healthy donors. Use of 60 Vbeta and 13 Jbeta primers characterized the PCR. Here immunoSEQ multiplex PCR was the method, and the copy in TCRdb shows in-frame clones only, minus some. Among about 140,000 clones, approximately 70% were seen once, and the ten largest hold approximately 15%. General study points: The study listed 150 to 200 cytomegalovirus-associated TCR beta chains.

The CDR3 length is 15 residues. CDR1 and CDR2 (germline): GTSNPN, SVGIG (reference sequence). V lost 2 bases to trimming and J lost 4 bases; unmatched junction nucleotides: 4. The TCR was taken from a human donor in good health. Sequenced sample: PBMCs. The chain has TRBV30 and TRBJ1-4; 10 bases map to TRBD1. This chain's CDR3 is CAWSLDRGNNEKLFF. DNA for the CDR3: TGTGCCTGGAGTTTGGACAGGGGGAATAATGAAAAACTGTTTTTT.